This entry lists 12 T cell receptor beta chains sequenced from one sample in a study of CD8 T cells in ankylosing spondylitis. Their antigens are not known. Overall study findings and caveats: A motif in TCR beta, a set of about 8 highly homologous variants, appeared characteristic of ankylosing spondylitis blood.

TCRdb reprocessed the 5' RACE reads via MiXCR and lists one record per CDR3 protein. The sample shows about 700,000 distinct CDR3 sequences, roughly 20% of them seen only once. Sequencing was carried out using blood, either unsorted or a sorted T cell fraction (not recorded which). All receptors derive from a male donor with ankylosing spondylitis.

The CDR3 DNA reads as TGTGCCAGCCGGTTGGCGTTAGGTTCGAATACGCAGTATTTT. This encodes CASRLALGSNTQYF. V gene TRBV6-1 combines with J gene TRBJ2-3; D remains ambiguous. CDR1 and CDR2 (germline): MNHNS, SASEGT. Trimming cost V 8 bases and J 7 bases, with 19 bases left between them. CDR3 length: 14 amino acids.

This clonotype was seen only a few times. The rearrangement links TRBV27 to TRBJ2-7; possibly TRBD2 for D (5 bases). From germline, CDR1 is MNHEY and CDR2 SMNVEV (reference sequence). The germline V and J ends were trimmed by 8 bases and 1 base, with 24 bases remaining between them. The CDR3 runs to 17 residues. Here the CDR3 DNA reads TGTGCCAGCGCCCGCCCCACCAAACTAGACCTATCCTACGAGCAGTACTTC. Protein: CASARPTKLDLSYEQYF.

This clonotype was found a few times. This chain joins TRBV7-2 and TRBJ2-3, with a tentative D call TRBD2 (6 bases). Trimming stripped 5 bases from V and 6 bases from J, with 18 bases between. The CDR3 loop spans 15 amino acids. CDR1 and CDR2 (germline): SGHTA, FQGNSA. The CDR3 DNA is TGTGCCAGCAGCACTCCCCGGGGGAGTGGCGATACGCAGTATTTT. It codes for CASSTPRGSGDTQYF.

The V call is TRBV5-1, the J call TRBJ2-3; 9 nucleotides align to TRBD1. CDR3 length equals 20 residues. CDR1 SGHRS and CDR2 YFSETQ come from the germline V gene. After removal of 0 bases from V and 0 bases from J, the junction contained 14 bases not matched to a gene. The CDR3 DNA reads as TGCGCCAGCAGCTTGGCCTTGGGACAGGGTGTACTTCCTAGCACAGATACGCAGTATTTT. Amino acid sequence: CASSLALGQGVLPSTDTQYF.

The table lists this clonotype with a count of one. The chain links TRBV12-5 to TRBJ2-7, with unresolved D. The CDR3 runs 16 residues. Germline lookup yields CDR1 LGHNT and CDR2 FRNRAP. V was clipped by 6 bases and J by 3 bases, with 21 bases between them. The CDR3 sequence is CASGPPWPKGDYEQYF. The CDR3 DNA sequence: TGTGCTAGTGGCCCACCTTGGCCAAAAGGAGACTACGAGCAGTACTTC. Complete variable domain (other parts from reference TRBV12-5 and TRBJ2-7): DARVTQTPRHKVTEMGQEVTMRCQPILGHNTVFWYRQTMMQGLELLAYFRNRAPLDDSGMPKDRFSAEMPDATLATLKIQPSEPRDSAVYFCASGPPWPKGDYEQYFGPGTRLTVT.

The rearrangement joins TRBV5-1 to TRBJ2-1; weak D call: TRBD2 (6 bases). The V end was cut by 5 bases, the J end by 0 bases, with 12 bases between. This CDR3 comprises 15 residues. Germline V gene lookup returns CDR1 SGHRS and CDR2 YFSETQ. The CDR3 region has the DNA TGCGCCAGCAGGCGGGGAGAGAGCTCCTACAATGAGCAGTTCTTC. Translating gives CASRRGESSYNEQFF. The full variable domain, rest sourced from reference TRBV5-1 and TRBJ2-1, is KAGVTQTPRYLIKTRGQQVTLSCSPISGHRSVSWYQQTPGQGLQFLFEYFSETQRNKGNFPGRFSGRQFSNSRSEMNVSTLELGDSALYLCASRRGESSYNEQFFGPGTRLTVL.

The gene calls are TRBV4-1 and TRBJ2-3, with D unclear. Germline V gene lookup returns CDR1 MGHRA and CDR2 YSYEKL. The CDR3 is 17 amino acids. Trimming pared 1 base from V and 2 bases from J, leaving 16 bases between. CDR3 loop: CASSQATAGASTDTQYF. CDR3 DNA: TGCGCCAGCAGCCAAGCAACGGCAGGCGCCTCCACAGATACGCAGTATTTT.

The chain has TRBV30 and TRBJ2-1; D is perhaps TRBD2 (7 bases). CDR3 size: 15 residues. V lost 0 bases to trimming and J lost 2 bases, with 11 bases between them. CDR1 and CDR2 (germline): GTSNPN, SVGIG (reference sequence). The CDR3 is CAWSVRGGTYNEQFF. The CDR3 DNA reads TGTGCCTGGAGTGTAAGGGGGGGAACCTACAATGAGCAGTTCTTC.

Only a few counts were recorded for this clonotype. This chain uses TRBV20-1 with TRBJ1-1, with 9 bases identical to TRBD1. CDR1 is DFQATT and CDR2 is SNEGSKA in the germline V gene (reference sequence). V lost 3 bases to trimming and J lost 3 bases; unmatched junction nucleotides: 17. CDR3 length equals 18 residues. CDR3 region: CSASLESRTGEADTEAFF. The CDR3 nucleotides read TGCAGTGCTAGCTTAGAGAGTCGGACAGGGGAGGCGGACACTGAAGCTTTCTTT.

Remarks on this clonotype: Its ends do not fully match the called genes, so a read error is possible. The V gene is TRBV2, the J gene TRBJ2-2, with D possibly being TRBD2 (5 bases). This CDR3 is 15 amino acids long. CDR1 is SNHLY, CDR2 FYNNEI, per germline. In DNA form, the CDR3 reads TGTGCCAGCGAAAGGGAAAGATCGAACACCGGGGAGCTGCTTTTT. It specifies CASERERSNTGELLF.

In this sample, this clonotype turned up a few times. The gene calls are TRBV28 and TRBJ1-2; 12 bases align to TRBD1. Germline V lookup: CDR1 MDHEN, CDR2 SYDVKM. The CDR3 is 15 residues long. J was trimmed by 8 bases and V by 7 bases; bases with no gene match: 11. In nucleotides, the CDR3 is TGTGCCAGCAAACCGGGACAGGGGGCATATGGCGGCTACACCTTC. It codes for CASKPGQGAYGGYTF.

This clonotype showed up just a few times. This chain uses TRBV20-1 with TRBJ2-3; TRBD2 might be the D (6 bases). Germline loops: CDR1 DFQATT, CDR2 SNEGSKA (reference sequence). The germline V and J ends were trimmed by 6 bases and 2 bases, with 21 bases remaining between them. The CDR3 runs 16 residues. CDR3 in DNA: TGCAGTGCCCTCGGTGGGGGGTCCCGACCCACAGATACGCAGTATTTT. Translating gives CSALGGGSRPTDTQYF.